Detailed here is one TCR beta chain. The antigen is not known. This specimen comes from a study of shared clonotypes between healthy human individuals. Source study methods: There were no quality scores in the junction-only immunoSEQ sequences, so filtering differed. The data were produced by immunoSEQ multiplex PCR, yet TCRdb's version contains in-frame clones alone and is incomplete. The DNA was the basis for D and trimming; V, J and clone size are from that table. The sample has 330,000 or so clones, more than 60% seen once. Study observations and caveats: In the sorted subsets, rarefaction showed sequencing was incomplete despite large depth. Among donors, clonotype sharing was expected to be affected by sequencing depth. Lower generation probabilities were found for non-shared clonotypes than for those shared by all four donors.

The sequence was collected from a man aged 25 to 40 in good health. The sequenced sample consisted of memory CD4+ T cells sorted from blood. Subset specified: CD45RA-negative fraction.

For the CDR3, the DNA is TGTGCCAGCAGCTTAACGGGCGATCAGCCCCAGCATTTT. Translating it yields CASSLTGDQPQHF. This sequence joins TRBV11-2 and TRBJ1-5; D unresolved. Germline V gene lookup returns CDR1 SGHAT and CDR2 FQNNGV. Trimming cost V 2 bases and J 5 bases, with 7 bases left between them. The CDR3 loop spans 13 amino acids.